The rows below give T cell receptor beta chains drawn from one sample of a study of blood T cells in healthy people across ages. TCRdb passed the 5' RACE reads through MiXCR, listing each CDR3 protein once. The sample lists about 1.5 million distinct CDR3 sequences, 42% occurring once. Sequencing input: blood. Every receptor here comes from a woman aged 18-29 years in good health. Each CDR3 is given with its conserved first and last residue. D genes are given only for firm matches. Clone size, where shown, is once, few, many, or a class for clones that have expanded.

>.|.|TRBJ1-4|TRBV21-1
TGTGCCAGCAGCGAACTTCAGGAGGGGAGTGAAAAACTGTTTTTT
CASSELQEGSEKLFF
>TRBD2|.|TRBJ2-7|TRBV7-6
TGTGCCAGCAGCTTAGTCGGGGGGAGCGAAAGGTCCTACGAGCAGTACTTC
CASSLVGGSERSYEQYF
>.|.|TRBJ1-1|TRBV20-1
TGCAGTGCTAGAGATGGTCGGGGGACCGTTGAAGCTTTCTTT
CSARDGRGTVEAFF
>TRBD2|.|TRBJ2-1|TRBV6-5
TGTGCCAGCAGTTACTCGATACTAGCGGGGGGGCAGGGGGAGCAGTTCTTC
CASSYSILAGGQGEQFF
>.|.|TRBJ1-5|TRBV7-8
TGTGCCAGCAGCCCCCGGGAAGCCGTCAATCAGCCCCAGCATTTT
CASSPREAVNQPQHF
>.|.|TRBJ1-1|TRBV5-1
TGCGCCAGCAGGAATTCAGCGGGGGCGAACACTGAAGCTTTCTTT
CASRNSAGANTEAFF
>TRBD2|.|TRBJ2-7|TRBV7-2
TGTGCCAGCAGCTTAGCTAGCGGGAGGATCTCCGAGCAGTACTTC
CASSLASGRISEQYF
>.|.|TRBJ2-7|TRBV6-2/TRBV6-3
TGTGCCAGCAGCTTCAGGGTGTCGGACTACGAGCAGTACTTC
CASSFRVSDYEQYF
>.|few|TRBJ2-7|TRBV4-2
TGTGCCAGCAGCCAAGATCGGAGCGGAGGGTACGAGCAGTACTTC
CASSQDRSGGYEQYF
>.|few|TRBJ2-7|TRBV4-1
TGCGCCAGCAGCCAAGACACACGATCCTACGAGCAGTACTTC
CASSQDTRSYEQYF